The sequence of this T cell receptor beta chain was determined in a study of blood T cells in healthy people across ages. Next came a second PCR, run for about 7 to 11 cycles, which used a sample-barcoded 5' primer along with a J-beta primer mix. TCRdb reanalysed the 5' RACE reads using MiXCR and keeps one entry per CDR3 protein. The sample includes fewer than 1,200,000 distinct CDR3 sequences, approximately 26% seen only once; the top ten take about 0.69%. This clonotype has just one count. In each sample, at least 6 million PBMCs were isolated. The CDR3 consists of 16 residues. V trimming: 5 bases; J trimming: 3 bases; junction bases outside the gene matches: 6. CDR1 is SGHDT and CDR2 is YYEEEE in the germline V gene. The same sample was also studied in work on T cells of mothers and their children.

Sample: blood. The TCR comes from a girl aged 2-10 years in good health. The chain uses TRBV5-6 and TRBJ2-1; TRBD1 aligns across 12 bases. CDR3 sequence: CASRGGQGAHYNEQFF. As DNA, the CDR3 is TGTGCCAGCAGAGGGGGACAGGGGGCTCACTACAATGAGCAGTTCTTC.